This TCR beta chain came from a study of T cell clonotyping in hematopoietic cell transplantation. The study's findings and limits: At the given depth, recipient repertoires were over 95% de novo clonotypes. Broader posttransplant TCR repertoire diversity was predicted by graft donor and pretransplant recipient Inverse Simpson Index values. After transplant, recipient diversity fell while pathologically expanded clonotypes grew through day 180.

A remark on this clone: Its specificity is not known.

The ends lost 5 bases at V and 3 bases at J; junction bases unmatched: 2. This CDR3 contains 14 residues. Germline CDR1 and CDR2: SGHVS and FNYEAQ. TCRdb keeps only in-frame clones here, not all; method: immunoSEQ multiplex PCR. Of roughly 15,000 clones listed, around 90% were seen once; the top ten hold under 3%. This chain connects TRBV7-6 to TRBJ2-1; 9 bases line up with TRBD1. What was sequenced was peripheral blood mononuclear cells. The receptor was derived from a man over 45 in good health. Some clones in this sample may be carry-over from other donors' samples. The CDR3 protein is CASSPGQGYNEQFF. The DNA for the CDR3 is TGTGCCAGCAGCCCGGGACAGGGCTACAATGAGCAGTTCTTC.